This passage covers 4 T cell receptor beta chains from one sample sequenced in a study of blood T cell repertoires in COVID-19. Clones were sequenced by immunoSEQ multiplex PCR, and TCRdb holds only the in-frame ones, with some missing. Of 300,000 to 400,000 clones in the sample, 88% were seen once. The sample comprised PBMCs or T cells enriched from blood (not recorded which). Receptors were obtained from a woman between 18 and 29 years old who had recovered from COVID-19.

The V call is TRBV4-2, the J call TRBJ1-6, with TRBD1 identical over 9 bases. Germline CDR1 reads LGHNA; CDR2 reads YNFKEQ. The CDR3 totals 17 residues. V lost 1 base to trimming and J lost 2 bases; unmatched junction nucleotides: 3. The CDR3 loop is CASSQGDREPYNSPLHF. CDR3 DNA: TGTGCCAGCAGCCAAGGGGACAGGGAACCCTATAATTCACCCCTCCACTTT.

The V gene is TRBV30, the J gene TRBJ1-3, with D unresolved. The CDR3 extends over 14 amino acids. The ends were cut back, 2 bases at V and 0 bases at J, with 8 bases in the middle. Germline CDR1 is GTSNPN and CDR2 is SVGIG (reference sequence). The CDR3 nucleotides read TGTGCCTGGAGTAGAGGCAACTCTGGAAACACCATATATTTT. This translates into CAWSRGNSGNTIYF.

This chain uses TRBV18 with TRBJ1-2; 7 bases fit TRBD1. This CDR3 is 13 amino acids long. V gave up 3 bases and J gave up 8 bases; unmatched junction bases: 6. The germline gives CDR1 KGHSH, CDR2 LQKENI. As DNA, the CDR3 is TGTGCCAGCTCACCGCGACAGGGTCCAGGCTACACCTTC. It encodes CASSPRQGPGYTF.

The V gene is TRBV30, the J gene TRBJ1-5; the D is unclear. V dropped 0 bases and J dropped 2 bases, with 8 bases sitting between them. The CDR3 has 14 residues. Germline values: CDR1 GTSNPN, CDR2 SVGIG (reference sequence). The CDR3, as DNA: TGTGCCTGGAGTGTCGGGGTTGGCAATCAGCCCCAGCATTTT. Encoded protein: CAWSVGVGNQPQHF. Full variable domain (outside the CDR3, taken from reference TRBV30 and TRBJ1-5): SQTIHQWPATLVQPVGSPLSLECTVEGTSNPNLYWYRQAAGRGLQLLFYSVGIGQISSEVPQNLSASRPQDRQFILSSKKLLLSDSGFYLCAWSVGVGNQPQHFGDGTRLSIL.